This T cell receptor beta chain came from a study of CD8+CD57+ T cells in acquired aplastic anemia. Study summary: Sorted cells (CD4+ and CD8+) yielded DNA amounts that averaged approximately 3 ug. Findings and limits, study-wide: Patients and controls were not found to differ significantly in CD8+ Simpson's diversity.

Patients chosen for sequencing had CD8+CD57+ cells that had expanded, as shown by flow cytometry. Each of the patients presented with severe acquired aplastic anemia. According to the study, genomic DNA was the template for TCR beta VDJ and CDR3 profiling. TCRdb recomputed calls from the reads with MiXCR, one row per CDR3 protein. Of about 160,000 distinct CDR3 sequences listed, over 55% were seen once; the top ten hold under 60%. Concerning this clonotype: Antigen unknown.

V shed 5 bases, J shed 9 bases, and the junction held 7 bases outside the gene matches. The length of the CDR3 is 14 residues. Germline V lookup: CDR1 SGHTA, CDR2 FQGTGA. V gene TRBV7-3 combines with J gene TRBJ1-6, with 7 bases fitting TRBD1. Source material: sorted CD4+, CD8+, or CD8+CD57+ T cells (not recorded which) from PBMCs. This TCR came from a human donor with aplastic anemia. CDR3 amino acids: CASSPGQTRSPLHF. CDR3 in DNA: TGTGCCAGCAGCCCGGGACAGACCCGTTCACCCCTCCACTTT.